Described below is a single T cell receptor beta chain sequence and its context. Donors were grouped by their self-reported clinical history. This entry comes from a study of blood T cell repertoires in COVID-19. The overall study: The United States, Italy and Spain were the sources of the acute and convalescent COVID-19 samples. Sources were T cells, B-cell-depleted T cells, or PBMCs; the material itself was cDNA or gDNA.

Original handling: It was from reference gene primer amplification that nucleated cell counts were estimated. Produced via immunoSEQ multiplex PCR; TCRdb's table is partial and in-frame only. V, J and clone size were drawn from that table, and D and trimming were deduced from the DNA. The data show under 400,000 clones, with around nine tenths seen just once and 1% held by the top ten. This CDR3 is 13 amino acids long. V was clipped by 6 bases and J by 5 bases, with 11 bases between them. The chain is built from TRBV12-3 or TRBV12-4 and TRBJ1-5, with a weak D call TRBD1 (5 bases). Sequenced input: PBMCs or T cells enriched from blood (not recorded which). The origin of this receptor is a woman aged 25 to 39 who had been exposed to COVID-19. The CDR3 region is CASRTDLYQPQHF. CDR3 in DNA: TGTGCCAGCAGGACAGATCTATATCAGCCCCAGCATTTT.